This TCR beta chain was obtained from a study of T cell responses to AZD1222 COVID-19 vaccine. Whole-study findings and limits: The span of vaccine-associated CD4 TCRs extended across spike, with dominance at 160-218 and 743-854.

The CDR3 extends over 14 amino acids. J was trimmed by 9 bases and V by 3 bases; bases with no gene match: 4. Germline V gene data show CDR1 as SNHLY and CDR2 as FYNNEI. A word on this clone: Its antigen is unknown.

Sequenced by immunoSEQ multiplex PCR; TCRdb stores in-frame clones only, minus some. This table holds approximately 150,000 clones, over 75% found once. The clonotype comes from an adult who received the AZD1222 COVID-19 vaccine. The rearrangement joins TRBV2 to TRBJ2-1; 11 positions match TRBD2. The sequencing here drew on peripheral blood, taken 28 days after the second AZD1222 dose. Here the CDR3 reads CASSEGLAGGEQFF. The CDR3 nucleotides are TGTGCCAGCAGTGAGGGGCTAGCGGGAGGTGAGCAGTTCTTC. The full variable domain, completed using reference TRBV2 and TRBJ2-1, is EPEVTQTPSHQVTQMGQEVILRCVPISNHLYFYWYRQILGQKVEFLVSFYNNEISEKSEIFDDQFSVERPDGSNFTLKIRSTKLEDSAMYFCASSEGLAGGEQFFGPGTRLTVL.